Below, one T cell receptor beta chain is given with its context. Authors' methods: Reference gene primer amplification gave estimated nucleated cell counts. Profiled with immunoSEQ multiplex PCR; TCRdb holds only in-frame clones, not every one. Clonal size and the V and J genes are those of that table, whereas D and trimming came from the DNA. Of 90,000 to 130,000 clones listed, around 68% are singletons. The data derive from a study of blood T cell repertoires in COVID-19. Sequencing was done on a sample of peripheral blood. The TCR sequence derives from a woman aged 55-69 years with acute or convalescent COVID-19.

The CDR3 nucleotides are TGTGCCAGCAGGAAACAGGGTGGTGCTAACTATGGCTACACCTTC. Protein sequence: CASRKQGGANYGYTF. The J gene is TRBJ1-2, the V gene TRBV6-5, with D perhaps matching TRBD1 (6 bases). Trimming pared 6 bases from V and 0 bases from J, leaving 14 bases between. This CDR3 is built from 15 residues. CDR1 is MNHEY, CDR2 SVGAGI, per germline.